The clone carrying this TCR beta chain showed up just once. This sample is drawn from a study of blood T cell repertoires in COVID-19. In the original analysis: How many nucleated cells were present was estimated from reference gene primer amplification. The protocol was immunoSEQ multiplex PCR, while the TCRdb copy is restricted to in-frame clones and leaves out a portion. V, J and clone size are taken as reported in that table, and D and trimming were inferred from the DNA itself. The sample has 170,000 or so clones, around 87% seen once. This CDR3 has 16 amino acids. Germline V gene sequence: CDR1 SGDLS, CDR2 YYNGEE. The V and J ends lost 4 bases and 0 bases, in that order; junction bases with no gene match: 7.

Input material: peripheral blood. This chain connects TRBV9 to TRBJ2-1, with TRBD1 matching over 7 bases. The TCR sequence derives from a man in his 60s with COVID-19, enrolled during active disease. The CDR3, as DNA: TGTGCCAGCAGCCTCGGGACAGAGAGCTCCTACAATGAGCAGTTCTTC. It codes for CASSLGTESSYNEQFF.